The 3 T cell receptor beta chains reported below all come from one sample, sequenced in a study of T cell clonotyping in hematopoietic cell transplantation (dated by TCRdb to the early 2020s). The sample's time point label, in plain terms: 30 days after allo-HCT. Preparation of the library involved the immunoSEQ multiplex PCR assay. TCRdb carries this immuneACCESS record with in-frame sequences only. Its versions omit some clonotypes, under half of them owing to an unresolved V gene in the studies checked, with the rest unexplained. The sample includes 11,000 to 15,000 clones, with nearly 95% observed a single time. The leading ten clones occupy approximately 4.8% of the sample. The sample was PBMCs, taken 30 days after allogeneic stem cell transplant. The receptors were sampled from a male patient aged 55 to 70 who had an allogeneic stem cell transplant from an unrelated donor, so the T cells may come from the graft donor. Some clones in this sample may be carry-over from other donors' samples.

This sequence joins TRBV27 and TRBJ1-2; no clear D gene. Germline V gene sequence: CDR1 MNHEY, CDR2 SMNVEV (reference sequence). Trimming took off 6 bases at V and 1 base at J, with 15 bases between the two ends. This CDR3 is 15 amino acids long. The CDR3 protein is CASRGLGDRNYGYTF. In nucleotides, the CDR3 is TGTGCCAGCAGGGGTTTGGGAGACCGTAACTATGGCTACACCTTC.

V gene TRBV6-4 combines with J gene TRBJ1-2, with 9 bases matching TRBD1. Germline lookup yields CDR1 MRHNA and CDR2 SNTAGT. Trimming took 3 bases from V and 4 from J; bases not matched to a gene: 21. CDR3 size: 20 residues. Here the CDR3 DNA reads TGTGCCAGCAGTGATCACCTACCACCGGGACAGGGCTTGGATGGCTATGGCTACACCTTC. Encoded protein: CASSDHLPPGQGLDGYGYTF.

The chain combines TRBV5-1 with TRBJ1-6; maybe TRBD1 (6 bases). The CDR3 runs to 14 residues. Trimming removed 4 bases at V and 7 bases at J, with 12 bases between. Germline CDR1 reads SGHRS; CDR2 reads YFSETQ. For the CDR3, the DNA is TGCGCCAGCAGCCTGACAGGAGAGAATTCACCCCTCCACTTT. It is translated as CASSLTGENSPLHF.